The TCR beta chain under discussion was sequenced for a study of blood T cell repertoires in COVID-19. Study-level background: COVID-19 samples, acute and convalescent, were from the United States, Italy and Spain.

Using immunoSEQ multiplex PCR, the repertoire was profiled, and TCRdb retains in-frame clones only, with some absent. The repertoire includes around 300,000 clones, approximately 91% of them detected once, and around 1.7% sits in the top ten. V trimming: 3 bases; J trimming: 3 bases; junction bases outside the gene matches: 5. This CDR3 comprises 15 residues. Germline V gene data show CDR1 as LNHNV and CDR2 as YYDKDF (reference sequence). The chain employs TRBV15 and TRBJ1-5; TRBD1 matches at 7 bases. The sequenced sample consisted of PBMCs or T cells enriched from blood (not recorded which). The source of this sequence is a woman aged 40 to 49 who had recovered from COVID-19. CDR3 in amino acids: CATSRTQGINQPQHF. CDR3 nucleotides: TGTGCCACCAGCAGGACACAGGGGATCAATCAGCCCCAGCATTTT.